Presented here are 26 T cell receptor beta chains from one specimen sequenced in a study of T cell responses to AZD1222 COVID-19 vaccine. Clones were read by immunoSEQ multiplex PCR, and TCRdb kept only the in-frame ones, dropping some. The repertoire has more than 250,000 clones, approximately 93% of them found once; the top ten carry 0.55%. Sequences were derived from peripheral blood, sampled on day 0 of AZD1222 vaccination. All receptors derive from an adult in good health.

The chain uses TRBV27 and TRBJ1-4, with a tentative D call TRBD1 (5 bases). CDR1 and CDR2 from the germline V gene are MNHEY and SMNVEV (reference sequence). This CDR3 comprises 15 residues. With 5 bases removed from V and 3 bases from J, the gap between germline ends came to 13 bases. CDR3 coding DNA: TGTGCCAGCAGTGACCGAGGGGTTGCTAATGAAAAACTGTTTTTT. Translation: CASSDRGVANEKLFF.

The chain has TRBV7-8 and TRBJ1-2, with D possibly matching TRBD1 (5 bases). This CDR3 has 14 residues. Deletions cut 2 bases from V and 4 bases from J, with 11 bases between. Germline CDR1 reads SGHVS; CDR2 reads FQNEAQ. The CDR3 protein is CASSLLRQSYGYTF. In DNA form, the CDR3 reads TGTGCCAGCAGCTTACTGAGACAGAGCTATGGCTACACCTTC.

The chain links TRBV7-9 to TRBJ2-2; the D gene is possibly TRBD1 (5 bases). The CDR3 consists of 17 residues. The germline gives CDR1 SEHNR, CDR2 FQNEAQ (reference sequence). V lost 2 bases to trimming and J lost 5 bases, with 18 bases between them. The chain's CDR3 is CASSLTPSASGTGELFF. CDR3 in DNA: TGTGCCAGCAGCTTAACCCCCTCAGCCTCAGGGACCGGGGAGCTGTTTTTT.

The V and J genes are TRBV10-1 and TRBJ2-1; 7 nucleotides agree with TRBD1. CDR3 length: 15 residues. V was pared by 0 bases and J by 8 bases, with 7 bases of the junction left unmatched. Germline V gives CDR1 WNHNN, CDR2 SYGVQD (reference sequence). The CDR3 protein is CASSESRLQGHEQFF. The CDR3, as DNA: TGCGCCAGCAGTGAGTCACGCTTACAGGGGCATGAGCAGTTCTTC.

The V and J genes are TRBV6-5 and TRBJ1-1; weak D call: TRBD1 (5 bases). Germline loops: CDR1 MNHEY, CDR2 SVGAGI. V lost 6 bases to trimming and J lost 6 bases, with 11 bases between them. The CDR3 consists of 12 residues. CDR3 in DNA: TGTGCCAGCAGCCATCCGACAGCTGAAGCTTTCTTT. It codes for CASSHPTAEAFF.

The rearrangement uses TRBV4-2 and TRBJ2-5; 8 nucleotides line up with TRBD2. V dropped 0 bases and J dropped 7; count of bases not matched to a gene: 7. The CDR3 extends over 15 amino acids. Germline V gene data show CDR1 as LGHNA and CDR2 as YNFKEQ. The CDR3 is CASSQDRTGGGTQYF. In DNA, the CDR3 is TGTGCCAGCAGCCAAGACCGGACGGGAGGGGGGACCCAGTACTTC.

A note on this clone: Other DNA sequences in this sample translate to the same CDR3. The rearrangement links TRBV6-5 to TRBJ1-2; D ambiguous. The V gene lost 2 bases and the J gene lost 1 base, with 8 bases spanning the gap. This CDR3 contains 14 residues. Germline CDR1 reads MNHEY; CDR2 reads SVGAGI. CDR3: CASSYRQLNYGYTF. The DNA of the CDR3 is TGTGCCAGCAGTTACCGCCAGCTTAACTATGGCTACACCTTC.

The rearrangement links TRBV3-1 (or the pseudogene TRBV3-2) to TRBJ1-5; weak D call: TRBD1 (5 bases). Trimming left V 3 bases short and J 7 bases short, with 16 bases between. Germline V CDR1 and CDR2: LGHDT, YNNKEL (reference sequence). The CDR3 has 15 residues. CDR3 nucleotides: TGTGCCAGCAGCCAGTCCCAGGGAGTCGGCCAGCCCCAGCATTTT. Translation: CASSQSQGVGQPQHF.

The genes are TRBV9 and TRBJ2-3; D gene uncertain. V was cut by 0 bases and J by 8 bases, with 7 bases left in between. The CDR3 spans 12 residues. Looked up from germline, CDR1 is SGDLS and CDR2 is YYNGEE. CDR3 bases: TGTGCCAGCAGCGTAGGTTGGGCTACGCAGTATTTT. Amino acid sequence: CASSVGWATQYF.

The chain couples TRBV28 to TRBJ1-2, with D unresolved. The CDR3 has 16 amino acids. V gave up 7 bases and J gave up 4 bases, with 22 bases separating them. The germline CDR1 and CDR2 sequences are MDHEN and SYDVKM. This CDR3 reads CASTLGGSEGIYGYTF. The CDR3 region has the DNA TGTGCCAGCACCCTTGGAGGGTCGGAGGGAATCTATGGCTACACCTTC.

This chain joins TRBV20-1 and TRBJ1-1, with 8 nucleotides matching TRBD1. CDR1 and CDR2 (germline): DFQATT, SNEGSKA (reference sequence). CDR3 size: 10 residues. The junction had 4 bases not matched to a gene; V was cut back by 5 bases and J by 11 bases. CDR3 DNA sequence: TGCAGTGCTGTGGACAGGGAGGCTTTCTTT. Translation: CSAVDREAFF.

This rearrangement joins TRBV6-1 to TRBJ2-1, with 7 positions matching TRBD1. The CDR3 totals 16 residues. The V gene end was trimmed by 3 bases and the J gene end by 4 bases; junction bases not matched to a gene: 9. CDR1 is MNHNS and CDR2 is SASEGT in the germline V gene. CDR3 in amino acids: CASSDTGAAVYNEQFF. Here the CDR3 DNA reads TGTGCCAGCAGTGATACAGGGGCTGCCGTTTACAATGAGCAGTTCTTC.

J is TRBJ2-7 and V is TRBV7-9; D call uncertain. V was trimmed by 5 bases and J by 3 bases, leaving 8 bases between them. In germline, CDR1 is SEHNR, CDR2 FQNEAQ (reference sequence). This CDR3 contains 12 residues. The CDR3 region is CASSPLIYEQYF. The CDR3, as DNA: TGTGCCAGCAGCCCCTTGATCTACGAGCAGTACTTC.

The chain combines TRBV5-1 with TRBJ2-7; 7 bases line up with TRBD1. Unmatched junction bases numbered 8, after V lost 4 bases and J lost 13 bases. The germline V gene encodes CDR1 SGHRS and CDR2 YFSETQ. The CDR3 loop spans 11 amino acids. The CDR3 DNA reads as TGCGCCAGCAGCCACGGACAGGTGTGCTACTTC. Its protein is CASSHGQVCYF.

The CDR3 nucleotides read TGTGCCAGCAGTTTTGGGCGGGAGCAGTTCTTC. Amino acid sequence: CASSFGREQFF. The V and J genes are TRBV6-5 and TRBJ2-1; no firm D call. Between the trimmed V and J ends, which lost 4 bases and 10 bases, there was a span of 8 bases. In germline, CDR1 is MNHEY, CDR2 SVGAGI. The CDR3 totals 11 residues.

The gene calls are TRBV28 and TRBJ2-7, with D perhaps matching TRBD1 (6 bases). Germline V gene sequence: CDR1 MDHEN, CDR2 SYDVKM. This CDR3 is built from 15 residues. The V end was cut by 4 bases, the J end by 3 bases, with 16 bases between. CDR3: CASSSPDRLGYEQYF. In nucleotides, the CDR3 is TGTGCCAGCAGTTCCCCCGACAGGTTGGGCTACGAGCAGTACTTC.

The J gene is TRBJ2-7, the V gene TRBV5-5; possible D gene TRBD2, 5 bases. The ends were cut back, 2 bases at V and 5 bases at J, with 11 bases in the middle. The CDR3 contains 13 residues. Germline CDR1 SGHKS, CDR2 YYEKEE (reference sequence). CDR3 sequence: CASSFSGIHEQYF. CDR3 coding DNA: TGTGCCAGCAGCTTTTCGGGGATCCACGAGCAGTACTTC.

The chain carries TRBV6-6 and TRBJ2-1, with D maybe TRBD2 (6 bases). Deletions cut 0 bases from V and 8 bases from J, with 8 bases between. CDR1 MNHNY and CDR2 SVGAGI come from the germline V gene (reference sequence). The CDR3 is 13 amino acids. In nucleotides, the CDR3 is TGTGCCAGCAGTTACTCATCGGGAGATGAGCAGTTCTTC. This encodes CASSYSSGDEQFF.

The V call is TRBV5-6, the J call TRBJ2-3, with D possibly being TRBD2 (5 bases). The CDR3 has 15 residues. V was shortened by 4 bases and J by 2 bases, with 14 bases between the two germline ends. CDR1 is SGHDT and CDR2 is YYEEEE in the germline V gene. Here the CDR3 reads CASSPLGEPTDTQYF. The CDR3, as DNA: TGTGCCAGCAGCCCCCTCGGGGAACCCACAGATACGCAGTATTTT.

The chain employs TRBV4-2 and TRBJ2-1, with 8 positions matching TRBD2. V was clipped by 2 bases and J by 10 bases; unmatched bases: 10. Germline CDR1 and CDR2: LGHNA and YNFKEQ. The CDR3 runs 15 residues. The CDR3 bases are TGTGCCAGCAGCCAATCCGACCGGGAGGGCCGCGAGCAGTTCTTC. It translates to CASSQSDREGREQFF.

V and J are TRBV27 and TRBJ1-4; D unclear. Per the germline V gene, CDR1 is MNHEY and CDR2 is SMNVEV (reference sequence). V lost 9 bases to trimming and J lost 8 bases, with 7 bases between them. The CDR3 sequence is 10 residues long. The CDR3 spells CASGAEKLFF. In DNA, the CDR3 is TGTGCCAGTGGAGCCGAAAAACTGTTTTTT.

V and J are TRBV18 and TRBJ2-2; no clear D gene. The CDR3 consists of 14 residues. Germline loops: CDR1 KGHSH, CDR2 LQKENI. The V end was cut by 0 bases, the J end by 3 bases, with 5 bases between. The CDR3 nucleotides read TGTGCCAGCTCACCACCAAAGGACACCGGGGAGCTGTTTTTT. Its translation is CASSPPKDTGELFF.

This clone was seen only once. The rearrangement links TRBV5-1 to TRBJ2-2; the D call may be TRBD1 or TRBD2 (5 bases each). The CDR3 has 13 residues. Germline CDR1 SGHRS, CDR2 YFSETQ. V lost 5 bases and J lost 1, with 6 bases in between. CDR3: CASSGGNTGELFF. As DNA, the CDR3 is TGCGCCAGCAGTGGGGGGAACACCGGGGAGCTGTTTTTT.

This chain joins TRBV5-5 and TRBJ1-2, with TRBD1 matching over 8 bases. V gave up 1 base and J gave up 8 bases; unmatched junction bases: 7. Germline V CDR1 and CDR2: SGHKS, YYEKEE (reference sequence). The CDR3 covers 14 residues. Written as DNA, the CDR3 is TGTGCCAGCAGCTTGTGGTTGACAGGGGACGGCTACACCTTC. Protein product: CASSLWLTGDGYTF.

The chain is built from TRBV5-4 and TRBJ2-1; D gene uncertain. Germline loops: CDR1 SGHNT, CDR2 YYREEE (reference sequence). The CDR3 consists of 12 residues. V lost 1 base and J lost 14, with 13 bases in between. The CDR3 DNA reads TGTGCCAGCAGCTTGCTTCCGGAGAGGAAGTTCTTC. This sequence encodes CASSLLPERKFF.

This chain connects TRBV28 to TRBJ2-7; 8 nucleotides agree with TRBD2. This CDR3 is 16 amino acids long. Trimming removed 6 bases from V and 1 base from J; junction bases left unmatched: 11. Germline V gene lookup returns CDR1 MDHEN and CDR2 SYDVKM. CDR3 bases: TGTGCCAGCAGCCAAGGAGGTCTAGCGGGTTCCTACGAGCAGTACTTC. Translating gives CASSQGGLAGSYEQYF.